The 27 T cell receptor beta chains reported below all come from one sample, sequenced in a study of STAT5B mutations in CD4+ large granular lymphocyte leukemia. This table comes from immunoSEQ multiplex PCR, and its TCRdb copy is limited to in-frame clones, with some not included. The table shows about 30,000 clones, with around 82% occurring only once. The specimen was CD4+ T cells from blood buffy coats. These receptors were obtained from a human donor in good health.

This clone was detected once. This rearrangement joins TRBV19 to TRBJ1-5, with a weak D call TRBD1 (5 bases). Germline CDR1 and CDR2: LNHDA and SQIVND (reference sequence). Trimming pared 6 bases from V and 3 bases from J, leaving 18 bases between. This CDR3 region has 16 residues. CDR3 residues: CASRKGTRTDNQPQHF. The CDR3 DNA is TGTGCCAGTAGAAAGGGGACCAGAACTGACAATCAGCCCCAGCATTTT. Complete variable domain (other parts from reference TRBV19 and TRBJ1-5): DGGITQSPKYLFRKEGQNVTLSCEQNLNHDAMYWYRQDPGQGLRLIYYSQIVNDFQKGDIAEGYSVSREKKESFPLTVTSAQKNPTAFYLCASRKGTRTDNQPQHFGDGTRLSIL.

The rearrangement uses TRBV9 and TRBJ2-3, with D unresolved. Germline V gene sequence: CDR1 SGDLS, CDR2 YYNGEE. The CDR3 contains 11 residues. With 3 bases removed from V and 5 bases from J, the gap between germline ends came to 4 bases. CDR3 nucleotide sequence: TGTGCCAGCAGCGCTCTAGATACGCAGTATTTT. The encoded protein is CASSALDTQYF.

This clone was seen a single time. The chain is built from TRBV9 and TRBJ2-5; D is uncertain. Trimming stripped 4 bases from V and 5 bases from J, with 15 bases between. Germline V gene lookup returns CDR1 SGDLS and CDR2 YYNGEE. This CDR3 spans 14 amino acids. CDR3 amino acids: CASSLEVGGETQYF. CDR3 nucleotides: TGTGCCAGCAGCCTAGAGGTGGGTGGTGAGACCCAGTACTTC.

The chain links TRBV5-1 to TRBJ2-3, with 9 nucleotides matching TRBD2. CDR3 size: 17 residues. V lost 0 bases to trimming and J lost 2 bases; unmatched junction nucleotides: 7. Germline lookup yields CDR1 SGHRS and CDR2 YFSETQ. The CDR3 sequence is CASSLGRLAGPTDTQYF. The CDR3 DNA reads as TGCGCCAGCAGCTTGGGTCGGCTAGCGGGGCCCACAGATACGCAGTATTTT.

This clone was counted once. This chain uses TRBV7-9 with TRBJ2-7; the D gene could be TRBD1 or TRBD2 (7 bases each). Between the trimmed V and J ends, which lost 0 bases and 2 bases, there was a span of 14 bases. CDR3 length: 16 residues. The V gene's germline CDR1 is SEHNR and CDR2 FQNEAQ (reference sequence). CDR3: CASSLARAGGAYEQYF. CDR3 bases: TGTGCCAGCAGCTTAGCGCGGGCAGGGGGGGCCTACGAGCAGTACTTC.

The chain carries TRBV19 and TRBJ1-3, with 9 positions matching TRBD1. The CDR3 is 16 residues long. V lost 6 bases to trimming and J lost 4 bases; unmatched junction nucleotides: 10. The germline CDR1 and CDR2 sequences are LNHDA and SQIVND (reference sequence). CDR3 amino acids: CASRPVRDRDGNTIYF. The CDR3 coding sequence is TGTGCCAGTAGACCCGTCCGGGACAGGGACGGAAACACCATATATTTT.

The chain is built from TRBV30 and TRBJ1-5; weak D call: TRBD1 (6 bases). From germline, CDR1 is GTSNPN and CDR2 SVGIG (reference sequence). The CDR3 loop spans 14 amino acids. V gave up 2 bases and J gave up 3 bases, with 11 bases separating them. Written as DNA, the CDR3 is TGTGCCTGGAGTATCGGGGGCGACAATCAGCCCCAGCATTTT. This encodes CAWSIGGDNQPQHF.

This clone has more than one count but fewer than ten. V and J are TRBV30 and TRBJ2-1, with 7 bases aligning to TRBD2. CDR3 size: 15 residues. Per germline, CDR1 GTSNPN and CDR2 SVGIG (reference sequence). Unmatched junction bases numbered 8, after V lost 1 base and J lost 5 bases. CDR3 nucleotide sequence: TGTGCCTGGAGTGGCCAATGGCTAGCGGACAATGAGCAGTTCTTC. Residues: CAWSGQWLADNEQFF.

The chain employs TRBV6-1 and TRBJ2-2, with 7 bases identical to TRBD2. Trimming took 2 bases from V and 4 from J; bases not matched to a gene: 7. Per germline, CDR1 MNHNS and CDR2 SASEGT. The CDR3 is made up of 16 amino acids. CDR3 nucleotides: TGTGCCAGCAGTGAACCCGGGGGGAGTTTCACCGGGGAGCTGTTTTTT. Translating gives CASSEPGGSFTGELFF.

The J gene is TRBJ1-4, the V gene TRBV9; unclear D gene. V was shortened by 0 bases and J by 4 bases, with 7 bases between the two germline ends. CDR1 is SGDLS, CDR2 YYNGEE, per germline. The CDR3 runs to 14 residues. CDR3 region: CASSVGHRNEKLFF. CDR3 DNA: TGTGCCAGCAGCGTAGGCCATCGTAATGAAAAACTGTTTTTT.

The chain combines TRBV15 with TRBJ1-3, with D perhaps matching TRBD1 (5 bases). CDR3 size: 17 residues. Germline V lookup: CDR1 LNHNV, CDR2 YYDKDF (reference sequence). Between the trimmed V and J ends, which lost 0 bases and 0 bases, there was a span of 12 bases. The CDR3 DNA sequence: TGTGCCACCAGCAGAGAGAGGGGAGGGGTCTCTGGAAACACCATATATTTT. Protein product: CATSRERGGVSGNTIYF.

The chain recombines TRBV7-2 with TRBJ2-7, with 10 bases aligning to TRBD2. V shed 10 bases, J shed 2 bases, and the junction held 14 bases outside the gene matches. The V gene's germline CDR1 is SGHTA and CDR2 FQGNSA. This CDR3 contains 16 residues. DNA for the CDR3: TGTGCCACGATGAGAGAAGCGGGAGGGCCCGCCTACGAGCAGTACTTC. Its protein product is CATMREAGGPAYEQYF.

The chain uses TRBV30 and TRBJ2-7, with D perhaps assigned TRBD1 or TRBD2 (5 bases each). The CDR3 length is 14 residues. Deletions cut 2 bases from V and 3 bases from J, with 14 bases between. Germline loops: CDR1 GTSNPN, CDR2 SVGIG (reference sequence). The CDR3 nucleotides are TGTGCCTGGAGTCCCAGAGGGACCTTCTACGAGCAGTACTTC. Residues: CAWSPRGTFYEQYF.

This clone was detected only a few times. The chain couples TRBV12-5 to TRBJ1-5; D ambiguous. CDR1 is LGHNT and CDR2 is FRNRAP in the germline V gene. The CDR3 extends over 16 amino acids. V lost 6 bases and J 0 bases, leaving 15 bases between the germline ends. Here the CDR3 reads CASGPRSGYSNQPQHF. As DNA, the CDR3 is TGTGCTAGTGGACCCCGCTCGGGCTATAGCAATCAGCCCCAGCATTTT.

CDR3 DNA: TGCGCCAGCAGCTTGGCCCTCCCGGGACAGGCAACACGGAGTGAGCAGTTCTTC. It translates to CASSLALPGQATRSEQFF. J is TRBJ2-1 and V is TRBV5-1; 8 nucleotides agree with TRBD1. CDR3 length: 18 amino acids. With V trimmed by 0 bases and J by 9 bases, 17 bases remained unmatched. Germline V CDR1 and CDR2: SGHRS, YFSETQ.

The V gene is TRBV6-1, the J gene TRBJ1-5; D ambiguous. The germline gives CDR1 MNHNS, CDR2 SASEGT. V lost 3 bases and J 6 bases, leaving 9 bases between the germline ends. CDR3 length equals 13 residues. For the CDR3, the DNA is TGTGCCAGCAGTGACCGGGTTGGTCAGCCCCAGCATTTT. Amino acids: CASSDRVGQPQHF.

This clone came up a few times. The V and J genes are TRBV19 and TRBJ1-5; 10 bases match TRBD1. This CDR3 comprises 14 residues. Germline-derived CDR1 and CDR2 are LNHDA and SQIVND (reference sequence). V was clipped by 7 bases and J by 6 bases; unmatched bases: 6. CDR3 in DNA: TGTGCCAGTACCCCTCGGACAGGGGGTCAGCCCCAGCATTTT. Translation: CASTPRTGGQPQHF.

The genes are TRBV5-1 and TRBJ1-1, with a tentative D call TRBD1 (5 bases). V shed 6 bases and J shed 0 bases, with 12 bases lying between them. The CDR3 consists of 14 residues. The germline V gene encodes CDR1 SGHRS and CDR2 YFSETQ. The CDR3 reads CASTKSTVNTEAFF. The DNA of the CDR3 is TGCGCCAGCACCAAATCGACAGTGAACACTGAAGCTTTCTTT.

The chain recombines TRBV18 with TRBJ1-1, with D tentatively TRBD1 (6 bases). From germline, CDR1 is KGHSH and CDR2 LQKENI. CDR3 size: 15 residues. V was clipped by 2 bases and J by 1 base, with 11 bases between them. CDR3 DNA sequence: TGTGCCAGCTCACCAGACAGGACCCGGAACACTGAAGCTTTCTTT. Amino acid sequence: CASSPDRTRNTEAFF.

The chain has TRBV19 and TRBJ1-5; 10 bases match TRBD1. The germline V gene encodes CDR1 LNHDA and CDR2 SQIVND (reference sequence). With 5 bases clipped from V and 3 bases from J, the junction kept 13 bases outside the gene matches. This CDR3 contains 18 residues. In DNA form, the CDR3 reads TGTGCCAGTAGTGTCACGGGACAGGGGTATAATGACAATCAGCCCCAGCATTTT. Its translation is CASSVTGQGYNDNQPQHF.

The gene calls are TRBV19 and TRBJ1-5, with D perhaps TRBD1 (5 bases). With 8 bases removed from V and 3 bases from J, the gap between germline ends came to 14 bases. In germline, CDR1 is LNHDA, CDR2 SQIVND (reference sequence). This CDR3 is 14 amino acids long. The CDR3 region has the DNA TGTGCCAGTGGCGAACAGGCTTACAATCAGCCCCAGCATTTT. Translated, it gives CASGEQAYNQPQHF.

This clone was picked up a small number of times. In DNA form, the CDR3 reads TGTGCCACCCGGAGGACAGGGGATGAAAAACTGTTTTTT. It encodes CATRRTGDEKLFF. This chain connects TRBV19 to TRBJ1-4, with 9 bases fitting TRBD1. Trimming at V came to 10 bases and at J to 6 bases, leaving 6 bases not matched to a gene. Germline V gene lookup returns CDR1 LNHDA and CDR2 SQIVND (reference sequence). The length of the CDR3 is 13 residues. Drawing the rest from reference TRBV19 and TRBJ1-4, the complete variable domain is DGGITQSPKYLFRKEGQNVTLSCEQNLNHDAMYWYRQDPGQGLRLIYYSQIVNDFQKGDIAEGYSVSREKKESFPLTVTSAQKNPTAFYLCATRRTGDEKLFFGSGTQLSVL.

The V and J genes are TRBV5-5 and TRBJ2-1, with 7 bases that match TRBD2. Germline CDR1 reads SGHKS; CDR2 reads YYEKEE (reference sequence). The V gene end was trimmed by 0 bases and the J gene end by 9 bases; junction bases not matched to a gene: 0. The CDR3 totals 12 residues. The CDR3 here is CASSLGGGEQFF. The CDR3 coding sequence is TGTGCCAGCAGCTTGGGCGGGGGTGAGCAGTTCTTC.

The chain recombines TRBV6-5 with TRBJ2-1; 11 nucleotides line up with TRBD2. The CDR3 contains 15 residues. Trimming removed 6 bases from V and 8 bases from J; junction bases left unmatched: 9. CDR1 MNHEY and CDR2 SVGAGI come from the germline V gene. DNA of the CDR3: TGTGCCAGCAGCCAAACTAGCGGGGGACGGGATGAGCAGTTCTTC. As protein: CASSQTSGGRDEQFF.

CDR3 in DNA: TGTGCCAGTAGCTTAGTCCCCGATACGCAGTATTTT. It codes for CASSLVPDTQYF. The V and J genes are TRBV19 and TRBJ2-3; D gene uncertain. This CDR3 region has 12 residues. Germline V gene lookup returns CDR1 LNHDA and CDR2 SQIVND (reference sequence). The ends were cut back, 6 bases at V and 6 bases at J, with 10 bases in the middle.

This chain connects TRBV30 to TRBJ2-5, with D possibly called TRBD1 or TRBD2 (5 bases each). The CDR3 is made up of 13 amino acids. Trimming stripped 0 bases from V and 1 base from J, with 6 bases between. CDR1 is GTSNPN and CDR2 is SVGIG in the germline V gene (reference sequence). CDR3 coding DNA: TGTGCCTGGAGTGTTGGGGGCCAAGAGACCCAGTACTTC. Translating it yields CAWSVGGQETQYF.

The chain links TRBV23-1 to TRBJ1-2; tentative D call: TRBD1 (6 bases). TRBV23-1 is assigned to the ORF class and has an uncertain function. CDR3 length: 17 amino acids. V was clipped by 0 bases and J by 1 base, with 15 bases between them. As DNA, the CDR3 is TGCGCCAGCAGTCAATCGCCCGGACAGAATATTAACTATGGCTACACCTTC. This translates into CASSQSPGQNINYGYTF.